This T cell receptor beta chain derives from a study of beta chain features in type 1 diabetes. Findings and limits, study-wide: Patients with type 1 diabetes showed fewer VDJ junction insertions and more deletions.

The study reverse transcribed the entire isolated RNA, so it sequenced expressed TCRB transcripts. Only in-frame clones appear in the TCRdb table, and some are missing; sequencing was by immunoSEQ multiplex PCR. The profile shows about 330,000 clones, more than 9.5% of them singletons. J gave up 1 base and V 4 bases, and 5 bases lay outside the gene matches. This CDR3 has 15 residues. Germline CDR1 GTSNPN, CDR2 SVGIG (reference sequence). This clone was counted only a few times. Antigen specificity is unknown. Input material: naive CD4+ T cells from blood. This TCR derives from a woman aged 30 to 39 in good health. The J gene is TRBJ1-1, the V gene TRBV30; TRBD1 matches at 11 bases. CDR3 loop: CAWTPGTGGNTEAFF. CDR3 DNA sequence: TGTGCCTGGACACCCGGGACAGGGGGGAACACTGAAGCTTTCTTT.